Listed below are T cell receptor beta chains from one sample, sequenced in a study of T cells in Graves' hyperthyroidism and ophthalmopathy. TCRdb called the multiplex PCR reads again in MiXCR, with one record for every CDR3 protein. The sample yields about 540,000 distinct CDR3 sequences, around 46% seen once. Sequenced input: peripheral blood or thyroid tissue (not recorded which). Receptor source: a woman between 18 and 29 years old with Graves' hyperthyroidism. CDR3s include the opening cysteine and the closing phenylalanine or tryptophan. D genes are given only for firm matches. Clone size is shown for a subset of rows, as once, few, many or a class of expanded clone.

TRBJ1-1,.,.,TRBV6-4,CASRTMRGAMNTEAFF,TGTGCCAGCAGGACCATGCGGGGGGCGATGAACACTGAAGCTTTCTTT
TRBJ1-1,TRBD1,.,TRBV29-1,CSGGQNNNEQFF,TGCAGCGGGGGACAGAATAACAATGAGCAGTTCTTT
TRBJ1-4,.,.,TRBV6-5,CASSYSNGLGKLFF,TGTGCCAGCAGTTACTCGAACGGTTTGGGGAAACTGTTTTTT
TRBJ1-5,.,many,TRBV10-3,CAINRDYDQPQHF,TGTGCCATCAATCGGGACTACGATCAGCCCCAGCATTTT
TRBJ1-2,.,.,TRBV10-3,CATSRGYGYTF,TGTGCCACCAGTCGAGGCTATGGCTACACCTTC
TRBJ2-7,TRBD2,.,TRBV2,CASRGTSGRFPEQYF,TGTGCCAGCAGGGGGACTAGCGGGAGGTTCCCCGAGCAGTACTTC
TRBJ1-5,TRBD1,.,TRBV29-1,CSGAQGGQPNQPQHF,TGCAGCGGCGCGCAGGGGGGACAGCCTAATCAGCCCCAGCATTTT
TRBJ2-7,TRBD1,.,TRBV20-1,CSASEGAYEQYF,TGCAGTGCCTCAGAGGGGGCATACGAGCAGTACTTC
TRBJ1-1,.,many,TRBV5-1,CASSSIDTNTEAFF,TGCGCCAGCAGCTCTATAGACACGAACACTGAAGCTTTCTTT
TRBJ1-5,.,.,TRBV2,CASSPNRTPNQPQHF,TGTGCCAGCAGTCCGAACAGAACCCCCAATCAGCCCCAGCATTTT
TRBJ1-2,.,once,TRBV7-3,CASSQVMFHYGYTF,TGCGCCAGCAGCCAAGTTATGTTCCACTATGGCTACACCTTC
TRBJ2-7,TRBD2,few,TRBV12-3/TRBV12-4,CASSFRRENDEQYF,TGTGCCAGCAGTTTTCGGCGGGAGAACGACGAGCAGTACTTC
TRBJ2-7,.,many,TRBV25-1,CASSEVGTSYEQYF,TGTGCCAGCAGTGAGGTGGGGACCTCGTACGAGCAGTACTTC
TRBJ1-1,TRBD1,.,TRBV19,CASTGTVLRTEAFF,TGTGCCAGTACCGGGACAGTCTTACGTACTGAAGCTTTCTTT
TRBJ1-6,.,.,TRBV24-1,CATSVRPFDSPLHF,TGTGCCACCAGTGTTCGGCCGTTCGACTCACCCCTCCACTTT
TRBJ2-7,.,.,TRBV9,CASSQGSGGISYEQYF,TGTGCCAGCAGCCAAGGGAGTGGCGGGATCTCCTACGAGCAGTACTTC
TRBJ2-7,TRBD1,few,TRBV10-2,CASNDLTGSSYEQYF,TGCGCCAGCAATGACTTGACAGGGAGCTCCTACGAGCAGTACTTC
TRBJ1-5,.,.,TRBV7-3,CASKGREGYNQPQHF,TGTGCCAGCAAGGGGCGGGAGGGGTACAATCAGCCCCAGCATTTT
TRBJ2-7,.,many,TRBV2,CASSEVAELEQYF,TGTGCCAGCAGTGAGGTAGCGGAACTCGAGCAGTACTTC
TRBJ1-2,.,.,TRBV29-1,CSAEGQGGYGYTF,TGCAGCGCCGAGGGGCAGGGAGGCTATGGCTACACCTTC
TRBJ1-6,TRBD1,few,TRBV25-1,CASSPTGGDSPLHF,TGTGCCAGCTCACCGACAGGGGGAGATTCACCCCTCCACTTT
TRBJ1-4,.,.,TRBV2,CASSLPTADTGEKLFF,TGTGCCAGCAGTCTCCCCACGGCAGACACCGGGGAAAAACTGTTTTTT
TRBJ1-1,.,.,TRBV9,CASSVEVGQSEAFF,TGTGCCAGCAGCGTAGAGGTAGGGCAGTCTGAAGCTTTCTTT
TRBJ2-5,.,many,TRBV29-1,CSVEQGQTQYF,TGCAGCGTTGAACAGGGACAGACCCAGTACTTC
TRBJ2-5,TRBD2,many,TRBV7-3,CASSHGLEEETQYF,TGTGCCAGCAGCCACGGACTAGAGGAAGAGACCCAGTACTTC
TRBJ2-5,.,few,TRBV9,CASSVAGDSGGETQYF,TGTGCCAGCAGCGTAGCTGGGGACAGCGGGGGAGAGACCCAGTACTTC
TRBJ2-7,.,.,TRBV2,CASRTPGRVSYEQYF,TGTGCCAGCAGAACCCCCGGGCGGGTCTCCTACGAGCAGTACTTC
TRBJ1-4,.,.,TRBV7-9,CASSIGQRGGKLFF,TGTGCCAGTAGTATTGGACAGCGTGGTGGAAAACTGTTTTTT
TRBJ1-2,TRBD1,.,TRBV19,CASSVQGAIDGYTF,TGTGCCAGTAGTGTACAGGGGGCCATTGATGGCTACACCTTC
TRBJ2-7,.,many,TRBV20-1,CSARDAGYEQYF,TGCAGTGCTAGAGATGCAGGGTACGAGCAGTACTTC